This entry lists 8 T cell receptor beta chains sequenced from one sample in a study of read filtering for tumor transcriptome and immune sequencing. The library was built from about 400 ng RNA with molecular barcoded adaptors for alpha/delta and beta/gamma chains. TCRdb reprocessed the reads via MiXCR and lists one record per CDR3 protein. In the table there are about 130,000 distinct CDR3 sequences, roughly 13% of which are singletons. The material sequenced was a population of CD138-negative cells sorted from bone marrow. These receptors all come from a donor over 35 with multiple myeloma.

This clonotype came up many times. The chain has TRBV7-9 and TRBJ2-7; D possibly corresponds to TRBD2 (7 bases). Trimming took 5 bases from V and 2 from J, leaving 16 bases between them. Germline loops: CDR1 SEHNR, CDR2 FQNEAQ (reference sequence). The CDR3 sequence is 15 residues long. The CDR3 spells CASSPRGAGAYEQYF. The CDR3 DNA follows: TGTGCCAGCAGCCCCCGGGGGGCGGGAGCCTACGAGCAGTACTTC.

In its sample, this clonotype was seen a few times. The chain carries TRBV11-2 and TRBJ2-1, with TRBD2 identical over 10 bases. Germline values: CDR1 SGHAT, CDR2 FQNNGV. CDR3 size: 12 residues. J gave up 15 bases and V 8 bases, and 10 bases lay outside the gene matches. DNA of the CDR3: TGTGCCAGCGGCCAACGGACTAGCGGACTGTTCTTC. Translated, it gives CASGQRTSGLFF.

This clonotype appeared many times. The chain uses TRBV6-5 and TRBJ2-7; 9 bases agree with TRBD1. The length of the CDR3 is 15 residues. Unmatched junction bases numbered 10, after V lost 5 bases and J lost 5 bases. Germline-derived CDR1 and CDR2 are MNHEY and SVGAGI. Written as DNA, the CDR3 is TGTGCCAGCAGTACAACCGGGACAGGGCCACACGAGCAGTACTTC. This gives the protein CASSTTGTGPHEQYF.

This clonotype has a count of ten or more. The chain is built from TRBV5-1 and TRBJ2-4; a possible D gene is TRBD1 (5 bases). The germline CDR1 and CDR2 sequences are SGHRS and YFSETQ. The CDR3 is 17 amino acids. The germline V and J ends were trimmed by 5 bases and 0 bases, with 18 bases remaining between them. The CDR3 DNA sequence: TGCGCCAGCAGTCCATATCAGGGCTCGCTAGCCAAAAACATTCAGTACTTC. It specifies CASSPYQGSLAKNIQYF.

This clonotype has only one observation. The chain joins TRBV5-1 to TRBJ2-6; D may match TRBD1 or TRBD2 (5 bases each). CDR3 length equals 17 residues. Trimming removed 1 base from V and 1 base from J, with 12 bases in between. Germline values: CDR1 SGHRS, CDR2 YFSETQ. The CDR3 DNA is TGCGCCAGCAGCTTGCTAGGGACCTCTTCTGGGGCCAACGTCCTGACTTTC. Translation: CASSLLGTSSGANVLTF.

This clonotype was observed at least ten times. The rearrangement links TRBV27 to TRBJ1-5, with a weak D call TRBD1 (5 bases). V was shortened by 0 bases and J by 4 bases, with 10 bases between the two germline ends. In germline, CDR1 is MNHEY, CDR2 SMNVEV (reference sequence). The CDR3 sequence is 15 residues long. The CDR3 nucleotides read TGTGCCAGCAGTTTATCTTCCTCAGGGAATCAGCCCCAGCATTTT. Amino acids: CASSLSSSGNQPQHF.

V gene TRBV10-3 combines with J gene TRBJ2-1; D is uncertain. Germline loops: CDR1 ENHRY, CDR2 SYGVKD. CDR3 length: 19 residues. The ends were cut back, 7 bases at V and 0 bases at J, with 25 bases in the middle. In DNA, the CDR3 is TGTGCCATCACCCCGACCCGGATTAGGTCCCCGGCCTCCTACAATGAGCAGTTCTTC. As protein: CAITPTRIRSPASYNEQFF.

This clonotype was detected ten times or more. CDR3 sequence: CASTRGHMNTEAFF. Written as DNA, the CDR3 is TGTGCCAGCACCCGGGGACATATGAACACTGAAGCTTTCTTT. The genes are TRBV6-5 and TRBJ1-1; tentatively, D is TRBD1 (6 bases). The CDR3 length is 14 residues. V lost 7 bases to trimming and J lost 0 bases, with 12 bases between them. From germline, CDR1 is MNHEY and CDR2 SVGAGI.